Below are 25 T cell receptor beta chains sequenced from a single sample in a study of CD8 T cells in ankylosing spondylitis (dated by TCRdb to 2016 to 2017). Library prep was done by 5' RACE. The reads were generated on an Illumina HiSeq 2500. The public reads were reprocessed in TCRdb via fastp at Q25 and MiXCR, keeping in-frame beta chains. Rows are combined by CDR3 protein, so each entry shows the most common genes and DNA. The sample profile shows 160,000 or so distinct CDR3 sequences; just over 9.5% of them were found once. The top ten hold approximately 15% of the sample. The sample taken for sequencing was blood, either unsorted or a sorted T cell fraction (not recorded which). These TCRs come from a female donor with ankylosing spondylitis or in good health (not recorded which).

The V call is TRBV29-1, the J call TRBJ2-7; the D is unclear. This CDR3 is 12 amino acids long. V dropped 4 bases and J dropped 0 bases, with 7 bases sitting between them. Germline lookup yields CDR1 SQVTM and CDR2 ANQGSEA. Here the CDR3 reads CSVADTSYEQYF. The CDR3 DNA sequence: TGCAGCGTTGCCGACACCTCCTACGAGCAGTACTTC.

The chain has TRBV7-9 and TRBJ2-5; the D is unclear. The CDR3 is 14 residues long. From germline, CDR1 is SEHNR and CDR2 FQNEAQ (reference sequence). V shed 1 base and J shed 1 base, with 7 bases lying between them. The CDR3 is CASSLDTAQETQYF. The CDR3 bases are TGTGCCAGCAGCTTAGACACAGCCCAAGAGACCCAGTACTTC.

This clonotype showed up many times. This chain uses TRBV6-2 or TRBV6-3 with TRBJ2-1; 8 positions match TRBD2. V lost 6 bases and J lost 7; bases outside the gene matches: 11. Looked up from germline, CDR1 is MNHEY and CDR2 is SVGEGT. This CDR3 is 15 amino acids long. CDR3 in amino acids: CASSTLAAIYNEQFF. CDR3 DNA: TGTGCCAGCAGCACACTAGCGGCGATATATAATGAGCAGTTCTTC.

This clonotype was seen many times. V and J are TRBV5-6 and TRBJ2-7, with 7 bases lining up with TRBD2. CDR1 and CDR2 from the germline V gene are SGHDT and YYEEEE. Unmatched junction bases numbered 6, after V lost 0 bases and J lost 0 bases. The length of the CDR3 is 16 residues. CDR3 bases: TGTGCCAGCAGCTTGGCCACGACTAGCTTCTCCTACGAGCAGTACTTC. It is translated as CASSLATTSFSYEQYF.

On this clonotype: This may come from a read error, since a much larger clone is one base off. The chain has TRBV28 and TRBJ1-1; D unresolved. Germline V gene sequence: CDR1 MDHEN, CDR2 SYDVKM. The CDR3 spans 13 residues. Trimming shortened V by 3 bases and J by 1 base, and 6 bases separated the two germline ends. The DNA for the CDR3 is TGTGCCAGCAGTTTTTGGGGGAACACTGAAGCTTTCTTT. It yields the protein CASSFWGNTEAFF.

There are a few counts of this clonotype. The chain joins TRBV6-2 or TRBV6-3 to TRBJ2-3; D perhaps matches TRBD2 (5 bases). Germline V gene lookup returns CDR1 MNHEY and CDR2 SVGEGT. Deletions cut 0 bases from V and 2 bases from J, with 6 bases between. The CDR3 covers 14 residues. This chain's CDR3 is CASSYSAVTDTQYF. CDR3 DNA: TGTGCCAGCAGTTACTCAGCGGTCACAGATACGCAGTATTTT.

This clonotype was observed many times. The gene calls are TRBV5-6 and TRBJ2-1; the D call may be TRBD1 or TRBD2 (5 bases each). CDR1 and CDR2 (germline): SGHDT, YYEEEE. This CDR3 has 14 amino acids. V dropped 4 bases and J dropped 5 bases, with 13 bases sitting between them. The CDR3 region is CASSPDGTHNEQFF. The CDR3 DNA reads as TGTGCCAGCAGCCCGGACGGGACCCACAATGAGCAGTTCTTC.

This clonotype was seen a few times. The chain couples TRBV11-2 to TRBJ2-3, with 10 nucleotides matching TRBD2. Per the germline V gene, CDR1 is SGHAT and CDR2 is FQNNGV. The CDR3 runs to 15 residues. Germline trimming cut 7 bases from V and 2 bases from J; bases unmatched to any gene: 6. CDR3 DNA: TGTGCCAGCACCCGGACTAGCGGAGTCACAGATACGCAGTATTTT. This codes for CASTRTSGVTDTQYF.

The table lists this clonotype with a few counts. CDR3 amino acids: CASSPTRVGNEQFF. The CDR3 region has the DNA TGTGCCAGCAGCCCGACTCGGGTCGGTAATGAGCAGTTCTTC. This rearrangement joins TRBV7-9 to TRBJ2-1; D is unclear. The germline CDR1 and CDR2 sequences are SEHNR and FQNEAQ (reference sequence). The CDR3 has 14 amino acids. Trimming shortened V by 5 bases and J by 7 bases, and 15 bases separated the two germline ends.

This clonotype came up a few times. The V call is TRBV6-2 or TRBV6-3, the J call TRBJ2-1; D not certain. Trimming removed 2 bases at V and 8 bases at J, with 7 bases between. Looked up from germline, CDR1 is MNHEY and CDR2 is SVGEGT. CDR3 length equals 12 residues. CDR3 region: CASSYLEDEQFF. CDR3 sequence (DNA): TGTGCCAGCAGTTACCTCGAGGATGAGCAGTTCTTC.

J is TRBJ2-7 and V is TRBV15, with D possibly matching TRBD1 (7 bases). CDR1 LNHNV and CDR2 YYDKDF come from the germline V gene (reference sequence). The CDR3 runs to 13 residues. The germline V and J ends were trimmed by 3 bases and 4 bases, with 10 bases remaining between them. This chain's CDR3 is CATSRRDSYEQYF. CDR3 nucleotide sequence: TGTGCCACCAGCAGGCGGGACAGTTACGAGCAGTACTTC.

This clonotype was seen a few times. This rearrangement joins TRBV30 to TRBJ2-1; D is unresolved. Germline-derived CDR1 and CDR2 are GTSNPN and SVGIG (reference sequence). The V gene lost 2 bases and the J gene lost 9 bases, with 17 bases spanning the gap. The CDR3 extends over 14 amino acids. CDR3: CAWSQSGLPLEQFF. CDR3 DNA: TGTGCCTGGAGTCAGAGTGGCCTCCCCCTTGAGCAGTTCTTC.

The V gene is TRBV5-6, the J gene TRBJ2-7, with a tentative D call TRBD2 (6 bases). V was shortened by 7 bases and J by 3 bases, with 14 bases between the two germline ends. CDR1 and CDR2 from the germline V gene are SGHDT and YYEEEE. The CDR3 length is 13 residues. CDR3 bases: TGTGCCAGCGAAGGGAGGTTTCACTACGAGCAGTACTTC. Protein sequence: CASEGRFHYEQYF.

The J gene is TRBJ2-5, the V gene TRBV21-1; the table's D call, TRBD1, was not checked against the DNA. TRBV21-1 is deemed a pseudogene. This CDR3 comprises 15 residues. CDR3 residues: CASSNPDRSEETQYF. DNA for the CDR3: TGTGCCAGCAGCAATCCCGACCGGAGTGAGGAGACCCAGTACTTC.

J is TRBJ1-1 and V is TRBV28; 9 nucleotides match TRBD1. CDR3 size: 14 residues. CDR1 and CDR2 from the germline V gene are MDHEN and SYDVKM. The V and J ends lost 6 bases and 5 bases, in that order; junction bases with no gene match: 7. CDR3 amino acids: CASRLQGALTEAFF. The CDR3 DNA reads as TGTGCCAGCAGGCTACAGGGGGCCTTGACTGAAGCTTTCTTT.

This clonotype was counted many times. V gene TRBV12-3 or TRBV12-4 combines with J gene TRBJ2-1, with no clear D. This CDR3 spans 12 amino acids. V lost 6 bases, J lost 10 bases, and 13 bases lay in between. The CDR3 nucleotides are TGTGCCAGCAGCCCTTCAGGCGTCGAGCAGTTCTTC. Its protein is CASSPSGVEQFF.

This clonotype appeared a few times. V and J are TRBV6-2 or TRBV6-3 and TRBJ2-3, with TRBD2 as a possible D gene (6 bases). The CDR3 consists of 14 residues. The germline CDR1 and CDR2 sequences are MNHEY and SVGEGT. V was trimmed by 1 base and J by 5 bases, leaving 10 bases between them. The CDR3 bases are TGTGCCAGCAGTTACTTAGGGGAGGAAGATACGCAGTATTTT. Translated: CASSYLGEEDTQYF.

The CDR3 reads CASSYSSGQGVLLNEQFF. The DNA for the CDR3 is TGTGCCAGCAGTTACTCCTCGGGACAGGGGGTTTTATTGAATGAGCAGTTCTTC. This chain uses TRBV6-5 with TRBJ2-1; 11 positions agree with TRBD1. V dropped 0 bases and J dropped 7; count of bases not matched to a gene: 11. CDR1 MNHEY and CDR2 SVGAGI come from the germline V gene. CDR3 length: 18 residues.

The rearrangement links TRBV9 to TRBJ1-1; possibly TRBD1 for D (6 bases). V lost 0 bases to trimming and J lost 5 bases, with 14 bases between them. The CDR3 is made up of 15 amino acids. Germline V gives CDR1 SGDLS, CDR2 YYNGEE. The CDR3 DNA is TGTGCCAGCAGCGTAGGGGCACAGGGAGGGACTGAAGCTTTCTTT. The encoded protein is CASSVGAQGGTEAFF.

The table lists this clonotype with a few counts. The chain is built from TRBV24-1 and TRBJ2-2; 12 bases are a match to TRBD2. This CDR3 contains 19 residues. Trimming at V came to 5 bases and at J to 6 bases, leaving 15 bases not matched to a gene. In germline, CDR1 is KGHDR, CDR2 SFDVKD. The CDR3 loop is CATSAPRLAGEGEPGELFF. CDR3 coding DNA: TGTGCCACCAGTGCCCCGAGACTAGCGGGAGAGGGGGAACCCGGGGAGCTGTTTTTT.

This clonotype was counted a few times. V gene TRBV28 combines with J gene TRBJ1-6; D gene uncertain. CDR3 size: 16 residues. Germline V gene data show CDR1 as MDHEN and CDR2 as SYDVKM. V lost 10 bases and J lost 9, with 25 bases in between. Here the CDR3 reads CATYRLSRISGSPLHF. CDR3 nucleotides: TGTGCCACTTACCGGCTAAGTCGCATTTCGGGTTCACCCCTCCACTTT.

This clonotype was seen ten or more times. The chain has TRBV20-1 and TRBJ2-1; no clear D. The CDR3 length is 13 residues. Germline-derived CDR1 and CDR2 are DFQATT and SNEGSKA (reference sequence). Trimming removed 1 base at V and 10 bases at J, with 14 bases between. The chain's CDR3 is CSARAGPNFEQFF. CDR3 DNA sequence: TGCAGTGCTAGAGCCGGACCGAACTTCGAGCAGTTCTTC.

V usage is TRBV12-5 and J usage is TRBJ2-5; no reliable D call. Trimming left V 1 base short and J 5 bases short, with 26 bases between. CDR3 length: 19 amino acids. CDR1 is LGHNT and CDR2 is FRNRAP in the germline V gene. CDR3 in DNA: TGTGCTAGTGGTTTGGACCCCCAGCGCGCACAATGGACGTCGGAGACCCAGTACTTC. Its protein product is CASGLDPQRAQWTSETQYF. The whole variable domain, filled in from reference TRBV12-5 and TRBJ2-5, reads DARVTQTPRHKVTEMGQEVTMRCQPILGHNTVFWYRQTMMQGLELLAYFRNRAPLDDSGMPKDRFSAEMPDATLATLKIQPSEPRDSAVYFCASGLDPQRAQWTSETQYFGPGTRLLVL.

This clonotype was counted between two and nine times. CDR3 region: CASSSDRERNTIYF. The CDR3 DNA reads as TGTGCCAGCAGCTCTGACAGGGAGAGAAACACCATATATTTT. The V and J genes are TRBV7-9 and TRBJ1-3, with 7 bases matching TRBD1. Per germline, CDR1 SEHNR and CDR2 FQNEAQ (reference sequence). Trimming took 4 bases from V and 5 from J; bases not matched to a gene: 5. This CDR3 comprises 14 residues.

This clonotype was seen ten or more times. V gene TRBV20-1 combines with J gene TRBJ1-2; 7 bases match TRBD1. Germline assignment: CDR1 DFQATT and CDR2 SNEGSKA (reference sequence). The V segment lost 1 base and the J segment 4 bases; nucleotides outside the gene matches: 6. CDR3 length: 14 amino acids. CDR3 in DNA: TGCAGTGCTAGAGTCACGACAGGGTTCTATGGCTACACCTTC. Translating gives CSARVTTGFYGYTF.